Listed here is a single T cell receptor (beta chain). Its antigen is as yet unknown. Profiled with immunoSEQ multiplex PCR; TCRdb holds only in-frame clones, not every one. The sample records over 100,000 clones, about 89% being singletons. This entry comes from a study of T cell responses to AZD1222 COVID-19 vaccine. Notes on the study in general: Donors, mostly white British, included more females; clonal diversity was possibly underestimated.

The CDR3 extends over 14 amino acids. V trimming: 5 bases; J trimming: 3 bases; junction bases outside the gene matches: 5. CDR1 is SGHAT, CDR2 FQNNGV, per germline. The J gene is TRBJ2-7, the V gene TRBV11-2; 9 bases are shared with TRBD2. The TCR was taken from an adult who received the AZD1222 COVID-19 vaccine. This specimen consisted of peripheral blood, obtained 28 days after the second AZD1222 dose. The CDR3 is CASSHSGSNYEQYF. The CDR3, as DNA: TGTGCCAGCAGCCATAGCGGGAGTAACTACGAGCAGTACTTC.